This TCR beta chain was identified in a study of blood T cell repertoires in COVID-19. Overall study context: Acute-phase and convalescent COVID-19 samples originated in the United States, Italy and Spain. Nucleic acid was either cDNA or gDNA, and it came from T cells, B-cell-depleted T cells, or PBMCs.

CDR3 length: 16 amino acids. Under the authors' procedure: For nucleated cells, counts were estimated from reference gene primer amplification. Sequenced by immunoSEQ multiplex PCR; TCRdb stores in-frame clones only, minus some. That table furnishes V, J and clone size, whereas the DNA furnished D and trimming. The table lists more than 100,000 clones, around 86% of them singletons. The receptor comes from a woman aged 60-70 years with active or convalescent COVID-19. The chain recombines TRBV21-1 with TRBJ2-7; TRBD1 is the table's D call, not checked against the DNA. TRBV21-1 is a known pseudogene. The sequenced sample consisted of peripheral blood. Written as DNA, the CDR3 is TGTGCCAGCAGCAAATATAGTTGGCAGGACTCCTACGAGCAGTACTTC. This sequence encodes CASSKYSWQDSYEQYF.